This T cell receptor beta chain was found in a study of beta chain features in type 1 diabetes. Study-wide findings and caveats: VDJ junctions from patients with type 1 diabetes contained fewer insertions and more deletions. It was possible that PCR favored shorter templates, equally so in patients and controls. Relative to healthy donors, patients appeared to have naive, central memory and Treg TCRB repertoires that were more similar.

Isolation of CD4+ naive, central memory, regulatory and stem cell-like memory cells was achieved by sorting via CD45RO/CCR7/CD25/CD127/CD95/CD27. The germline V gene encodes CDR1 SGHRS and CDR2 YFSETQ. V was trimmed by 3 bases and J by 4 bases, leaving 14 bases between them. This CDR3 is 15 amino acids long. This clone was counted once. Its matching antigen is unknown. The whole isolated RNA underwent reverse transcription, so sequencing captured expressed TCRB transcripts. Using immunoSEQ multiplex PCR, the repertoire was profiled, and TCRdb retains in-frame clones only, with some absent. This table holds hundreds of thousands of clones, roughly 70% found once.

The V and J genes are TRBV5-1 and TRBJ2-1, with D perhaps TRBD2 (6 bases). This TCR was sampled from a man aged 30 to 45 in good health. Sequenced sample: naive CD4+ T cells from blood. CDR3 DNA sequence: TGCGCCAGCAGCTGGACCGGGACTGCTTACAATGAGCAGTTCTTC. Residues: CASSWTGTAYNEQFF.